This TCR beta chain was sequenced during a study of blood T cells in healthy people across ages. A second PCR of roughly 7 to 11 cycles used a sample-barcoded 5' primer and a J-beta primer mix. TCRdb used MiXCR to reprocess the 5' RACE reads, holding one entry per CDR3 protein. The sample has 1.5 million to 1.8 million distinct CDR3 sequences; less than 45% are singletons. Study results and caveats: Donor CMV status was unknown, possibly confounding expanded clonotype changes.

The length of the CDR3 is 15 residues. CDR1 and CDR2 from the germline V gene are KGHSH and LQKENI. Trimming removed 0 bases at V and 4 bases at J, with 12 bases between. A note on this clonotype: Antigen specificity is unknown.

The chain is built from TRBV18 and TRBJ1-1; D is ambiguous. Sequencing was done on a sample of blood. The source of this sequence is a young woman in good health. The CDR3 spells CASSPPDPRSTEAFF. Written as DNA, the CDR3 is TGTGCCAGCTCACCACCGGACCCCCGTAGCACTGAAGCTTTCTTT.